These T cell receptor beta chains were read from a single sample in a study of T cell responses to AZD1222 COVID-19 vaccine. Here immunoSEQ multiplex PCR was the method, and the copy in TCRdb shows in-frame clones only, minus some. Of around 58,000 clones detected, around 83% appear once; the ten largest clones hold 20%. The input for sequencing was peripheral blood, taken on day 0 of AZD1222 vaccination. The receptors were sampled from an adult in good health. Each CDR3 is given with its conserved first and last residue. Fields, in order: D gene, V gene, clone size, J gene, CDR3 DNA, CDR3 protein. A D gene is named only where the DNA matches it firmly. Rows give clone size only sometimes, using once, few, many, or a class for an expanded clone.

D: TRBD1
V: TRBV5-5
size: NA
J: TRBJ2-5
DNA: TGTGCCAGCAGCACCTGGACAGGGGGCAGGGAGACCCAGTACTTC
CDR3: CASSTWTGGRETQYF

D: NA
V: TRBV3-1/TRBV3-2
size: NA
J: TRBJ1-5
DNA: TGTGCCAGCAGCGTACAGCAGGTCGATCAGCCCCAGCATTTT
CDR3: CASSVQQVDQPQHF

D: NA
V: TRBV12-3/TRBV12-4
size: NA
J: TRBJ2-7
DNA: TGTGCCAGCAGTTCCCGGGACCGTCAGCAGTACTTC
CDR3: CASSSRDRQQYF

D: NA
V: TRBV6-1
size: NA
J: TRBJ1-1
DNA: TGTGCCAGCAGTGAAATGAACAGCCCATACACTGAAGCTTTCTTT
CDR3: CASSEMNSPYTEAFF

D: NA
V: TRBV4-1
size: once
J: TRBJ1-5
DNA: TGCGCCAGCAGCCAAGATAGGTTGGCCTCCGCGTGGCCCCAGCATTTT
CDR3: CASSQDRLASAWPQHF

D: NA
V: TRBV12-3/TRBV12-4
size: NA
J: TRBJ1-3
DNA: TGTGCCAGCACATCCGCTAACACCATATATTTT
CDR3: CASTSANTIYF

D: NA
V: TRBV5-1
size: NA
J: TRBJ1-4
DNA: TGCGCCAGCAGCTACAGTGGAGAAAAACTGTTTTTT
CDR3: CASSYSGEKLFF

D: NA
V: TRBV7-9
size: NA
J: TRBJ2-3
DNA: TGTGCCAGCAGCTTACTGATAGAAGCAGATACGCAGTATTTT
CDR3: CASSLLIEADTQYF

D: NA
V: TRBV30
size: NA
J: TRBJ1-3
DNA: TGTGCCTGCCAGGAGTCTGGAAACACCATATATTTT
CDR3: CACQESGNTIYF

D: NA
V: TRBV6-5
size: NA
J: TRBJ1-4
DNA: TGTGCCAGCAGTTATCGGGGTTTGGGAGAAAAACTGTTTTTT
CDR3: CASSYRGLGEKLFF

D: NA
V: TRBV4-3
size: NA
J: TRBJ1-6
DNA: TGCGCCAGCAGCCAAGAATTCGGCCTTACAGGGTCAACAGCTACTATCCACTTT
CDR3: CASSQEFGLTGSTATIHF

D: NA
V: TRBV7-8
size: NA
J: TRBJ2-2
DNA: TGTGCCAGCAGCCGCCGGTTGACCGGGGAGCTGTTTTTT
CDR3: CASSRRLTGELFF

D: NA
V: TRBV6-5
size: NA
J: TRBJ1-2
DNA: TGTGCCAGCAGTTACGCGGGACGGAACTATGGCTACACCTTC
CDR3: CASSYAGRNYGYTF

D: TRBD1
V: TRBV5-5
size: NA
J: TRBJ1-2
DNA: TGTGCCAGCAGCTTCCCCTACCGGGACAGGGTATACTATGGCTACACCTTC
CDR3: CASSFPYRDRVYYGYTF

D: TRBD1
V: TRBV5-4
size: few
J: TRBJ1-6
DNA: TGTGCCGCTCACGACAGGGGGCGCGGTAATTCACCCCTCCACTTT
CDR3: CAAHDRGRGNSPLHF

D: TRBD2
V: TRBV7-3
size: NA
J: TRBJ2-1
DNA: TGTGCCAGCAGCCCCTCCAGGGGCGCGGGAGGGCGTAACAATGAGCAGTTCTTC
CDR3: CASSPSRGAGGRNNEQFF

D: NA
V: TRBV4-3
size: NA
J: TRBJ2-1
DNA: TGCGCCAGCAGCCTAGCCGAAAGCTCCTACAATGAGCAGTTCTTC
CDR3: CASSLAESSYNEQFF

D: TRBD2
V: TRBV3-1/TRBV3-2
size: NA
J: TRBJ2-1
DNA: TGTGCCAGCAGCCCCCGGACTAGCGGTTACAATGAGCAGTTCTTC
CDR3: CASSPRTSGYNEQFF

D: TRBD2
V: TRBV5-1
size: NA
J: TRBJ2-1
DNA: TGCGCCAGCAGCGGCGGGAGAGGAACCTACAATGAGCAGTTCTTC
CDR3: CASSGGRGTYNEQFF

D: NA
V: TRBV19
size: NA
J: TRBJ2-7
DNA: TGTGCCAGTAGTATAACAGGGCCCTCCTACGAGCAGTACTTC
CDR3: CASSITGPSYEQYF

D: NA
V: TRBV6-2/TRBV6-3
size: NA
J: TRBJ1-5
DNA: TGTGCCAGCAGTTACGGGGGTCCCCGTTCGACCCAGCATTTT
CDR3: CASSYGGPRSTQHF

D: NA
V: TRBV7-3
size: NA
J: TRBJ2-2
DNA: TGTGCCAGCAGCCCAAACGGAAACGCCGGGGAGCTGTTTTTT
CDR3: CASSPNGNAGELFF

D: NA
V: TRBV15
size: NA
J: TRBJ2-7
DNA: TGTGCCACCAGCCGCAACTACGAGCAGTACTTC
CDR3: CATSRNYEQYF

D: NA
V: TRBV18
size: NA
J: TRBJ2-4
DNA: TGTGCCAGCTCCGGGAATAACATTCAGTACTTC
CDR3: CASSGNNIQYF

D: NA
V: TRBV12-5
size: NA
J: TRBJ1-5
DNA: TGTGCTAGTGGTTATGATCAGCCCCAGCATTTT
CDR3: CASGYDQPQHF

D: NA
V: TRBV6-5
size: NA
J: TRBJ1-2
DNA: TGTGCCAGCAGTTACTCGTACAGGGTTGTCGGTGGCTACACCTTC
CDR3: CASSYSYRVVGGYTF

D: NA
V: TRBV12-3/TRBV12-4
size: once
J: TRBJ2-3
DNA: TGTGCCAGCCGGGAGTTCGGCACAGATACGCAGTATTTT
CDR3: CASREFGTDTQYF

D: TRBD1
V: TRBV19
size: NA
J: TRBJ1-1
DNA: TGTGCCAGTAGTGTGGGACAGGTGAACACTGAAGCTTTCTTT
CDR3: CASSVGQVNTEAFF

D: NA
V: TRBV20-1
size: NA
J: TRBJ1-3
DNA: TGCAGTGCTAGTATCCAGGGGCAGCGAAACACCATATATTTT
CDR3: CSASIQGQRNTIYF

D: NA
V: TRBV30
size: NA
J: TRBJ2-3
DNA: TGTGCCTGGACAGTCCAGGCAGATACGCAGTATTTT
CDR3: CAWTVQADTQYF

D: NA
V: TRBV5-5
size: NA
J: TRBJ2-2
DNA: TGTGCCAGCAGCCAGGGACATAACACCGGGGAGCTGTTTTTT
CDR3: CASSQGHNTGELFF

D: NA
V: TRBV15
size: NA
J: TRBJ2-5
DNA: TGTGCCACCAGCAGGCTAACAGGCGATGAGACCCAGTACTTC
CDR3: CATSRLTGDETQYF